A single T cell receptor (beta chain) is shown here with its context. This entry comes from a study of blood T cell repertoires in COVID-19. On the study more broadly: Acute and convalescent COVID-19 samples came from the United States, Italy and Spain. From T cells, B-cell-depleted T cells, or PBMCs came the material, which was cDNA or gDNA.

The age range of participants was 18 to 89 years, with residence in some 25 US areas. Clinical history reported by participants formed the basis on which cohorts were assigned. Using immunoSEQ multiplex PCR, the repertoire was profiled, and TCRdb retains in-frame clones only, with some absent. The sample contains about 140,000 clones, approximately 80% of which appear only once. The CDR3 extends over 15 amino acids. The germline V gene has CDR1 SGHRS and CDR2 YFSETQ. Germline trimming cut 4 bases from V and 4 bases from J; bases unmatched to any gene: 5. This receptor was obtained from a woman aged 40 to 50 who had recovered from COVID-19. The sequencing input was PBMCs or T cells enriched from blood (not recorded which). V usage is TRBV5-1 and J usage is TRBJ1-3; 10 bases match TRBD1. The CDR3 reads CASSVGTGEGNTIYF. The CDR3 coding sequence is TGCGCCAGCAGCGTGGGGACAGGGGAAGGAAACACCATATATTTT.